Shown below are 8 T cell receptor beta chains from a single sample sequenced in a study of cytomegalovirus exposure and HLA in healthy donors (dated 2017 in TCRdb). Preparation of the library involved the immunoSEQ multiplex PCR assay. For the multiplex PCR, a mixture combining 60 forward primers for TCR Vbeta segments and 13 reverse primers for TCR Jbeta segments was used. In TCRdb, the immuneACCESS table is reduced to in-frame sequences with V and J assigned. These tables do not hold every clone; where another copy was compared, an unresolved V gene accounts for under half, and the others remain unexplained. The sample includes about 150,000 clones, with 70% to 80% observed a single time. Of the sample, under 2.5% is held by the ten largest clones. Sequencing input: PBMCs. Every receptor here comes from a man under 40 in good health and CMV-seronegative.

This clone has more than one count but fewer than ten. The CDR3 spells CASSPNYEQVQETQYF. CDR3 in DNA: TGTGCCAGCAGCCCCAACTACGAACAGGTCCAAGAGACCCAGTACTTC. The genes are TRBV14 and TRBJ2-5; a possible D gene is TRBD1 (5 bases). This CDR3 has 16 amino acids. CDR1 SGHDN and CDR2 FVKESK come from the germline V gene. Trimming stripped 4 bases from V and 1 base from J, with 16 bases between.

Comments on this clone: Other DNA sequences in this sample translate to the same CDR3. This sequence joins TRBV28 and TRBJ2-7; no definite D call. The germline V and J ends were trimmed by 1 base and 6 bases, with 7 bases remaining between them. CDR3 size: 12 residues. CDR1 and CDR2 from the germline V gene are MDHEN and SYDVKM. The chain's CDR3 is CASSLSGGEQYF. In DNA, the CDR3 is TGTGCCAGCAGTTTATCGGGTGGCGAGCAGTACTTC.

Details on this clone: The germline gene is not matched at one end of the junction; a read error may be the cause. This chain links TRBV29-1 with TRBJ1-2, with D uncertain. Germline V gene sequence: CDR1 SQVTM, CDR2 ANQGSEA. The CDR3 is 15 residues long. CDR3: CSVEDRVHLNYGYPF. The CDR3, as DNA: TGCAGCGTTGAAGATCGGGTACACCTTAACTATGGCTACCCCTTC.

The V and J genes are TRBV19 and TRBJ2-6; 13 bases map to TRBD2. The V gene's germline CDR1 is LNHDA and CDR2 SQIVND (reference sequence). The CDR3 contains 17 residues. V gave up 6 bases and J gave up 4 bases; unmatched junction bases: 6. The CDR3 loop is CASRPGLAGPGANVLTF. CDR3 DNA: TGTGCCAGTAGGCCGGGACTAGCGGGACCAGGGGCCAACGTCCTGACTTTC.

A few counts support this clone. The V and J genes are TRBV6-6 and TRBJ1-1, with 7 nucleotides matching TRBD1. Losses at the gene ends were 5 bases for V and 3 bases for J; bases not matched to a gene: 12. CDR1 MNHNY and CDR2 SVGAGI come from the germline V gene (reference sequence). The CDR3 runs 16 residues. CDR3 region: CASSAGDRPVDTEAFF. The CDR3 nucleotides are TGTGCCAGCAGTGCCGGGGACAGACCCGTGGACACTGAAGCTTTCTTT.

There are a few counts of this clone. This chain connects TRBV6-1 to TRBJ1-1; D uncertain. Germline loops: CDR1 MNHNS, CDR2 SASEGT. This CDR3 comprises 13 residues. The ends were cut back, 8 bases at V and 0 bases at J, with 10 bases in the middle. The CDR3 is CASLEALNTEAFF. The CDR3 DNA follows: TGTGCCAGCTTAGAGGCACTGAACACTGAAGCTTTCTTT.

The J gene is TRBJ2-5, the V gene TRBV5-1, with 9 bases lining up with TRBD1. The V and J ends lost 5 bases and 4 bases, in that order; junction bases with no gene match: 9. Germline lookup yields CDR1 SGHRS and CDR2 YFSETQ. The CDR3 runs 15 residues. The CDR3 region has the DNA TGCGCCAGCAGGGCCGGGACAGGGCCCGGAGAGACCCAGTACTTC. It specifies CASRAGTGPGETQYF. The full variable domain, with the rest looked up from reference TRBV5-1 and TRBJ2-5, is KAGVTQTPRYLIKTRGQQVTLSCSPISGHRSVSWYQQTPGQGLQFLFEYFSETQRNKGNFPGRFSGRQFSNSRSEMNVSTLELGDSALYLCASRAGTGPGETQYFGPGTRLLVL.

This clone was counted a single time. The chain links TRBV7-2 to TRBJ2-2, with 8 bases matching TRBD1. Per the germline V gene, CDR1 is SGHTA and CDR2 is FQGNSA. Losses at the gene ends were 6 bases for V and 4 bases for J; bases not matched to a gene: 10. The length of the CDR3 is 16 residues. CDR3: CASSPPQGAGTGELFF. CDR3 DNA: TGTGCCAGCAGTCCACCTCAGGGGGCAGGCACCGGGGAGCTGTTTTTT.